This T cell receptor (beta chain) was recovered during a study of T cell repertoires in cytomegalovirus infection. TCRdb independently ran MiXCR on the reads; one entry per CDR3 protein. The profile shows roughly 500,000 distinct CDR3 sequences, more than 15% of them singletons. V was cut by 4 bases and J by 9 bases, with 13 bases left in between. Germline V CDR1 and CDR2: SGHTA, FQGNSA. CDR3 length: 13 amino acids. This clonotype occurred many times. The gene calls are TRBV7-2 and TRBJ2-1, with TRBD2 as a possible D gene (5 bases). Sequencing was done on a sample of CD8+ T cells from PBMCs. The TCR sequence derives from a human donor in good health (CMV status not recorded). Some clones in this sample may be carry-over from other donors' samples. In nucleotides, the CDR3 is TGTGCCAGCAGCTCCTTCGGCGGGTCTGAGCAGTTCTTC. Its translation: CASSSFGGSEQFF. The whole variable domain, filled in from reference TRBV7-2 and TRBJ2-1, reads GAGVSQSPSNKVTEKGKDVELRCDPISGHTALYWYRQSLGQGLEFLIYFQGNSAPDKSGLPSDRFSAERTGGSVSTLTIQRTQQEDSAVYLCASSSFGGSEQFFGPGTRLTVL.